Here is one T cell receptor beta chain with its context. There is no known antigen for this receptor. Base quality data are lacking; no much larger clone is found one base away. This sample is part of a study of PD-L1 blockade in urothelial cancer (TCRdb year 2017). For context, the study as a whole: Therapy was started around 2014 for all patients, and atezolizumab 1,200 mg was administered intravenously every 3 weeks. Blood samples were analyzed at two time points: 3 weeks after treatment start (second dose) and 6 weeks after treatment start. Patients had an ECOG performance status of 0 or 1 and had received between 0 and 3 prior chemotherapy regimens. Whole exome sequencing and RNA sequencing of pretreatment tumors were performed alongside TCR sequencing in the same patients. Nine patients achieved durable clinical benefit and approximately 20 did not. About 90% of the roughly 29 patients were males with bladder-origin urothelial cancer, and about 65% of the roughly 30 reported a prior smoking history. Durable clinical benefit was defined as progression-free survival longer than 6 months, and TCR features were also tested against progression-free and overall survival. Blood samples gave median yields of approximately 130,000 T cells and 83,000 or so unique TCRs, along with a median clonality of 0.080. Pretreatment tumor samples and matched peripheral blood, collected serially before and after atezolizumab treatment, underwent TCR sequencing. The study, an exploratory multi-omic analysis, examined somatic, immune and clinical correlates of response to PD-L1 blockade with atezolizumab in urothelial cancer. Pretreatment blood TCR-seq was available for nearly 30 patients, at least one posttreatment blood collection was obtained for roughly 24 patients, and tumor TCR-seq was available for roughly 24 patients. What the study reported, not specific to this receptor: Improved progression-free and overall survival was associated with having pretreatment peripheral blood TCR clonality below the median. Among patients with durable benefit, tumor-associated TCR clones showed greater expansion in peripheral blood 3 weeks after treatment started (n ≈ 20, p = 0.022). Because the sample size was small (n ≈ 27) and many exploratory analyses were performed, the results are intended to be hypothesis-generating.

Trimming removed 7 bases from V and 0 bases from J, leaving 13 bases between the germline ends. Counted from cysteine to phenylalanine, this CDR3 has 15 amino acids. CDR3 DNA only is kept here, 45 bases in frame from base 1. From a lookup of the germline V gene, CDR1 and CDR2 are MDHEN and SYDVKM. Synthetic TCR analog templates were spiked into each PCR to estimate absolute template abundance from read counts. The immunoSEQ assay used bias-controlled V and J gene primers to amplify TCRbeta CDR3 regions from genomic DNA. Sequencing of rearranged TCRbeta segments was done at approximately 20X coverage. The original methods were these. Clustering was used to correct sequencing errors, and CDR3s were annotated against IMGT so that V, D and J genes could be assigned. Only productive TCRbeta rearrangements were used in downstream analyses, excluding out-of-frame or stop-codon sequences. To compute clonality, Shannon entropy was normalized by the log of the number of unique productive sequences and then subtracted from one. Clones differing between time points or between blood and tumor were identified by Fisher's exact test with Benjamini-Hochberg correction at adjusted p below 0.01. TCRdb retrieved this table from immuneACCESS and kept in-frame rearrangements only. Not all clones are present; in checked studies, unresolved V genes account for under half, and no reason is known for the remainder. That table gives V, J and clone size, and the DNA gave D and trimming. In all, the sample holds roughly 20,000 clones, and 88% of those were seen once. More than 3% of the sample goes to the ten largest clones.

A total of 25 to 35 patients with locally advanced or metastatic urothelial carcinoma, treated at Memorial Sloan Kettering on a trial protocol, made up the cohort. Peripheral blood mononuclear cells were collected pretreatment and during treatment, at between 1 and 8 total time points per patient. The Qiagen DNeasy Blood extraction kit was used to purify genomic DNA from total PBMCs and tumor samples. PBMCs were collected pretreatment and during treatment, and were isolated and stored as previously described. The sequenced sample was PBMCs, obtained around atezolizumab (anti-PD-L1) treatment. Here the chain combines TRBV28 and TRBJ1-5; D gene: possibly TRBD1, on 6 matching bases. The sequence was obtained from a man aged 50-59 years with urothelial cancer. The CDR3 is CASNGQSHSNQPQHF. The DNA is as follows: TGTGCCAGCAACGGACAGTCTCATAGCAATCAGCCCCAGCATTTT.